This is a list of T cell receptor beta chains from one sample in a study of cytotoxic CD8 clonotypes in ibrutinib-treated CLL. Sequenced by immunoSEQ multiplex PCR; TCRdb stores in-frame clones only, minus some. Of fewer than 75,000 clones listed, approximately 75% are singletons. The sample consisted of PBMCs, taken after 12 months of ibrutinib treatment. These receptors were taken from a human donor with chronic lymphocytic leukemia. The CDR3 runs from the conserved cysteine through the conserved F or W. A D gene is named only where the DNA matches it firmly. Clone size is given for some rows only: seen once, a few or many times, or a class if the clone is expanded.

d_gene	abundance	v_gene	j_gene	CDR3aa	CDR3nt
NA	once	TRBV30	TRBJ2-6	CAWMTGAGDPPTGANVLTF	TGTGCCTGGATGACTGGAGCAGGGGACCCGCCTACTGGGGCCAACGTCCTGACTTTC
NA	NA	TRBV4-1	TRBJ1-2	CASAPDLLQGAYGYTF	TGCGCCAGCGCCCCCGACCTCTTACAGGGAGCCTATGGCTACACCTTC
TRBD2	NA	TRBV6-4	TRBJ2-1	CASSPFGTSGGYNEQFF	TGTGCCAGCAGTCCCTTTGGGACTAGCGGGGGGTACAATGAGCAGTTCTTC
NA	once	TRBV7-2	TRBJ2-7	CASSQRTATYEQYF	TGTGCCAGCAGCCAGAGGACAGCTACCTACGAGCAGTACTTC
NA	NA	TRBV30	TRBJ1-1	CAWSVNAGHAFF	TGTGCCTGGAGCGTAAACGCAGGGCACGCTTTCTTT
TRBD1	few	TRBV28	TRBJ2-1	CASSIGQGVPNEQFF	TGTGCCAGCAGTATCGGGCAGGGGGTCCCAAATGAGCAGTTCTTC
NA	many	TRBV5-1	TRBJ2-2	CASSPTPLGLANTGELFF	TGCGCCAGCAGCCCCACTCCCCTGGGGTTGGCGAACACCGGGGAGCTGTTTTTT
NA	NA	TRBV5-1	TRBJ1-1	CASSSNANTEAFF	TGCGCCAGCAGCAGTAATGCGAACACTGAAGCTTTCTTT
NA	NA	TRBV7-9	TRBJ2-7	CASSLGGSTYEQYF	TGTGCCAGCAGCTTAGGTGGCAGCACCTACGAGCAGTACTTC
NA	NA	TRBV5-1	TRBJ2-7	CASNLLPGEQYF	TGCGCCAGCAATCTACTTCCTGGCGAGCAGTACTTC
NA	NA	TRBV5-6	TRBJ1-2	CASSHVAGNYGYTF	TGTGCCAGCAGCCATGTGGCAGGGAACTATGGCTACACCTTC
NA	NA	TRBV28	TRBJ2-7	CASSALDSHEQYF	TGTGCCAGCAGTGCCCTTGACTCCCACGAGCAGTACTTC
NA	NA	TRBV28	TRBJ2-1	CASNWRYNEQFF	TGTGCCAGCAACTGGCGGTACAATGAGCAGTTCTTC
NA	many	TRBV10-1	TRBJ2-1	CASSSEILGEQFF	TGCGCCAGCAGTTCCGAGATTTTGGGTGAGCAGTTCTTC
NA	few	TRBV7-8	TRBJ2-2	CASGNGAGDTNTGELFF	TGTGCCAGCGGCAATGGGGCGGGGGACACGAACACCGGGGAGCTGTTTTTT
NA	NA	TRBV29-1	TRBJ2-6	CSVDRAAGPGANVLTF	TGCAGCGTTGATCGCGCGGCAGGCCCTGGGGCCAACGTCCTGACTTTC
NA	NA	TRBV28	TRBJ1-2	CASSLYFSGYTF	TGTGCCAGCAGTTTATACTTCTCTGGCTACACCTTC
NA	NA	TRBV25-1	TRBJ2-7	CASSAKGIHEQYF	TGTGCCAGCAGTGCAAAAGGAATCCACGAGCAGTACTTC
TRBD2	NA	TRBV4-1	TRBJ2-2	CASSQVLAVMTGELFF	TGCGCCAGCAGCCAAGTACTAGCGGTGATGACCGGGGAGCTGTTTTTT
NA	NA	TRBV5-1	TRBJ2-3	CASSSTTDTQYF	TGCGCCAGCAGCTCGACCACAGATACGCAGTATTTT
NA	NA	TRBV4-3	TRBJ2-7	CASSQDQVAGYEQYF	TGCGCCAGCAGCCAAGATCAAGTGGCGGGCTACGAGCAGTACTTC
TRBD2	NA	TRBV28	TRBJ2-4	CASSKGTSGRINIQYF	TGTGCCAGCAGTAAGGGGACTAGCGGGAGGATAAACATTCAGTACTTC
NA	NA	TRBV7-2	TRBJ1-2	CASSSGPESYYGYTF	TGTGCCAGCAGCTCAGGACCGGAGTCTTACTATGGCTACACCTTC
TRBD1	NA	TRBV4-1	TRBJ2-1	CASSQAGTGAYNEQFF	TGCGCCAGCAGCCAAGCCGGGACAGGGGCCTACAATGAGCAGTTCTTC
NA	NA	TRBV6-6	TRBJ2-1	CASRRSSAPNNEQFF	TGTGCCAGCAGAAGGAGTTCCGCCCCTAACAATGAGCAGTTCTTC
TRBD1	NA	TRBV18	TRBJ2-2	CASSPPGQGRAGELFF	TGTGCCAGCTCACCACCTGGACAGGGAAGGGCCGGGGAGCTGTTTTTT
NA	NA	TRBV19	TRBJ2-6	CASSKTTVVDSGANVLTF	TGTGCCAGTAGTAAAACGACAGTCGTGGACTCTGGGGCCAACGTCCTGACTTTC
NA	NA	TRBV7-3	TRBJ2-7	CASSPQQGSYEQYF	TGTGCCAGCAGCCCCCAACAGGGTTCCTACGAGCAGTACTTC
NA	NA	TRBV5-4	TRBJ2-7	CASSVYVSPGEQYF	TGTGCCAGCAGCGTCTACGTCAGTCCCGGCGAGCAGTACTTC
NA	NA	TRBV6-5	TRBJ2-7	CASSYSEGTYEQYF	TGTGCCAGCAGTTACTCCGAGGGTACCTACGAGCAGTACTTC
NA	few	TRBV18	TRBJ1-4	CASSAAGRNEKLFF	TGTGCCAGCTCGGCGGCAGGGAGAAATGAAAAACTGTTTTTT
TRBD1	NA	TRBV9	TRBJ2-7	CASSRRGDRGVNEQYF	TGTGCCAGCAGCCGTAGAGGGGACAGAGGCGTGAACGAGCAGTACTTC
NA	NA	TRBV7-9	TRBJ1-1	CASSFSPTAEKNTEAFF	TGTGCCAGCAGCTTTAGCCCTACGGCGGAAAAGAACACTGAAGCTTTCTTT
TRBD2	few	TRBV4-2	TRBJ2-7	CASSPGGTLSYEQYF	TGTGCCAGCAGCCCGGGAGGGACCCTCTCCTACGAGCAGTACTTC
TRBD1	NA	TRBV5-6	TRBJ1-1	CASSRDRDGAFF	TGTGCCAGCAGCCGCGACAGGGACGGAGCTTTCTTT
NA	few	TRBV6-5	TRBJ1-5	CASSYSSNQPQHF	TGTGCCAGCAGTTACTCGAGCAATCAGCCCCAGCATTTT
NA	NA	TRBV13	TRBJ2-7	CASSTSGDYEQYF	TGTGCCAGCAGCACTAGTGGGGATTACGAGCAGTACTTC
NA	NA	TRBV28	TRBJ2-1	CASSFYGWRDRNEQFF	TGTGCCAGCAGTTTTTATGGCTGGCGGGATAGGAATGAGCAGTTCTTC
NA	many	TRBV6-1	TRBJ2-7	CASSEYRDASYEQYF	TGTGCCAGCAGTGAATACCGGGACGCCTCCTACGAGCAGTACTTC
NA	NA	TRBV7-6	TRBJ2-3	CASSLAAQGTDTQYF	TGTGCCAGCAGCTTAGCGGCACAGGGCACAGATACGCAGTATTTT
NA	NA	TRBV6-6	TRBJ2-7	CASSYGDSSEQYF	TGTGCCAGCAGTTACGGGGATTCCTCCGAGCAGTACTTC
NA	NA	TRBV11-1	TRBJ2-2	CASSLYRENGELFF	TGTGCCAGCAGCTTATATCGGGAGAACGGGGAGCTGTTTTTT
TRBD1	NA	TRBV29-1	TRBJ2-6	CSASGTGAGANVLTF	TGCAGCGCCTCCGGGACAGGGGCTGGGGCCAACGTCCTGACTTTC
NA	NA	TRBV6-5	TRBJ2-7	CASTTPYEQYF	TGTGCCAGCACCACCCCCTACGAGCAGTACTTC
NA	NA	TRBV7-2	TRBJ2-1	CASSLAPRNEQFF	TGTGCCAGCAGCTTAGCACCGCGCAATGAGCAGTTCTTC
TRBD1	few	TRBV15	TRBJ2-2	CATRAPGQGSTGELFF	TGTGCCACCAGGGCGCCGGGACAGGGGAGCACCGGGGAGCTGTTTTTT
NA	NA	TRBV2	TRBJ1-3	CASRTERSGNTIYF	TGTGCCAGCAGGACGGAACGCTCTGGAAACACCATATATTTT
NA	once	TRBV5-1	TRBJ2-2	CASSFGTGELFF	TGCGCCAGCAGCTTTGGCACCGGGGAGCTGTTTTTT
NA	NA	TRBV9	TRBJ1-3	CASSVGRLGAGNTIYF	TGTGCCAGCAGCGTAGGTCGGCTTGGGGCTGGAAACACCATATATTTT
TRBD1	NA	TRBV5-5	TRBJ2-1	CASSLRTGGLGNEQFF	TGTGCCAGCAGCTTAAGGACAGGGGGCTTGGGCAATGAGCAGTTCTTC
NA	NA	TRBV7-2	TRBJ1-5	CASSLVTSNQPQHF	TGTGCCAGCAGCTTAGTTACCAGCAATCAGCCCCAGCATTTT
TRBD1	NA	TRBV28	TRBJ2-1	CASSLTGQGGNEQFF	TGTGCCAGCAGTTTAACCGGACAGGGCGGCAATGAGCAGTTCTTC
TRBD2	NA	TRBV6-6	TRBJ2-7	CASSSGGSSYEQYF	TGTGCCAGCAGTTCGGGCGGGAGTTCCTACGAGCAGTACTTC
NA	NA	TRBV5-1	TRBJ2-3	CASSPESGDTQYF	TGCGCCAGCAGCCCCGAGTCCGGGGATACGCAGTATTTT
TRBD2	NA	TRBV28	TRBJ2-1	CASSNEWTSRYNEQFF	TGTGCCAGCAGTAACGAGTGGACTAGCCGATACAATGAGCAGTTCTTC
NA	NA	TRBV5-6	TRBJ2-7	CASSFRSRSYEQYF	TGTGCCAGCAGCTTTAGGTCCAGAAGCTACGAGCAGTACTTC
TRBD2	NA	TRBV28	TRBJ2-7	CASSAATSGSYEQYF	TGTGCCAGCAGCGCGGCGACTAGCGGGAGCTACGAGCAGTACTTC
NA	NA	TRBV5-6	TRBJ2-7	CASSLGLEQYF	TGTGCCAGCAGCTTGGGGCTAGAGCAGTACTTC
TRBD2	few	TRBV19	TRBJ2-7	CASSIAGTSGSYEQYF	TGTGCCAGTAGTATAGCCGGGACTAGCGGGAGCTACGAGCAGTACTTC
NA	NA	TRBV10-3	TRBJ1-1	CAISEGPATEAFF	TGTGCCATCAGTGAGGGGCCGGCAACTGAAGCTTTCTTT